Listed here are 20 T cell receptor beta chains from one sample, sequenced in a study of blood T cell repertoires in COVID-19 (dated by TCRdb to 2020 to 2022). The protocol used for the library was the immunoSEQ multiplex PCR assay. TCRdb holds this immuneACCESS table with in-frame rearrangements only. Some clones are missing; in checked studies, unresolved V genes explain under half, and the rest has no known cause. The sample contains 130,000 to 150,000 clones, about four fifths of them found a single time. Of the sample, under 9.5% falls within the top ten clones. The sequencing sample was made of PBMCs or T cells enriched from blood (not recorded which). These receptors all come from a man in his fifties or sixties who had recovered from COVID-19.

DNA of the CDR3: TGTGCCAGCAGCTTGGACAAGGGGCTATGGGATACGCAGTATTTT. Its protein product is CASSLDKGLWDTQYF. The V and J genes are TRBV5-6 and TRBJ2-3; tentatively, D is TRBD1 (5 bases). CDR1 is SGHDT and CDR2 is YYEEEE in the germline V gene. The CDR3 spans 15 residues. V lost 0 bases and J lost 6, with 14 bases in between.

The chain recombines TRBV5-1 with TRBJ1-1, with D possibly being TRBD1 (5 bases). The CDR3 has 17 residues. Germline values: CDR1 SGHRS, CDR2 YFSETQ. Trimming shortened V by 0 bases and J by 0 bases, and 15 bases separated the two germline ends. The CDR3: CASSLASGNGVNTEAFF. As DNA, the CDR3 is TGCGCCAGCAGCTTGGCCTCAGGGAATGGCGTGAACACTGAAGCTTTCTTT.

The rearrangement links TRBV24-1 to TRBJ2-1; 9 bases are a match to TRBD2. The CDR3 runs to 16 residues. J lost 4 bases, V lost 8 bases, and 11 bases had no gene match. Germline values: CDR1 KGHDR, CDR2 SFDVKD. Written as DNA, the CDR3 is TGTGCCACCAATTTAAGTTGGACTAGCGAGTACAATGAGCAGTTCTTC. Translating it yields CATNLSWTSEYNEQFF.

The CDR3 sequence is CASRRDIGNQPQHF. As DNA, the CDR3 is TGTGCCAGTAGGAGGGACATAGGCAATCAGCCCCAGCATTTT. The chain couples TRBV19 to TRBJ1-5; tentatively, D is TRBD1 (6 bases). The germline V gene has CDR1 LNHDA and CDR2 SQIVND (reference sequence). CDR3 size: 14 residues. V was pared by 6 bases and J by 2 bases, with 11 bases between. The whole variable domain, remainder taken from reference TRBV19 and TRBJ1-5, is DGGITQSPKYLFRKEGQNVTLSCEQNLNHDAMYWYRQDPGQGLRLIYYSQIVNDFQKGDIAEGYSVSREKKESFPLTVTSAQKNPTAFYLCASRRDIGNQPQHFGDGTRLSIL.

This clone was seen only once. V and J are TRBV6-2 or TRBV6-3 and TRBJ1-6; 7 nucleotides agree with TRBD1. CDR3 size: 14 residues. J was trimmed by 9 bases and V by 5 bases; bases with no gene match: 7. CDR1 is MNHEY, CDR2 SVGEGT, per germline. The DNA of the CDR3 is TGTGCCAGCAGTGGGACAGCCGAAGCTTCACCCCTCCACTTT. Encoded protein: CASSGTAEASPLHF.

This clone appeared a single time. V and J are TRBV5-4 and TRBJ1-3; no reliable D call. The germline V gene encodes CDR1 SGHNT and CDR2 YYREEE (reference sequence). Trimming stripped 9 bases from V and 0 bases from J, with 10 bases between. The length of the CDR3 is 13 residues. In nucleotides, the CDR3 is TGTGCCACCTATCACTACTCTGGAAACACCATATATTTT. Its protein is CATYHYSGNTIYF.

This clone was recorded once. This chain uses TRBV28 with TRBJ1-1, with D possibly TRBD1 on 6 matching bases. Germline V gives CDR1 MDHEN, CDR2 SYDVKM. Trimming stripped 6 bases from V and 1 base from J, with 12 bases between. This CDR3 contains 14 residues. CDR3 coding DNA: TGTGCCAGCAGGGAACCGGGACAGAACACTGAAGCTTTCTTT. Amino acid sequence: CASREPGQNTEAFF.

The chain joins TRBV12-5 to TRBJ2-7, with 7 nucleotides matching TRBD1. This CDR3 has 15 amino acids. CDR1 and CDR2 from the germline V gene are LGHNT and FRNRAP. V shed 4 bases and J 2 bases; nucleotides not matched to a gene: 8. CDR3 bases: TGTGCTAGTGGTTCCCCGTCGACAGGGCCCTACGAGCAGTACTTC. Amino acid sequence: CASGSPSTGPYEQYF.

This chain links TRBV6-5 with TRBJ1-6; 7 bases are shared with TRBD1. Germline V lookup: CDR1 MNHEY, CDR2 SVGAGI. This CDR3 is built from 15 residues. V was pared by 6 bases and J by 7 bases, with 9 bases of the junction left unmatched. This CDR3 is CASSLLGQLNSPLHF. CDR3 in DNA: TGTGCCAGCAGCTTACTGGGACAGTTGAATTCACCCCTCCACTTT.

The V call is TRBV7-8, the J call TRBJ2-2; D not resolved. Germline values: CDR1 SGHVS, CDR2 FQNEAQ. The germline V and J ends were trimmed by 2 bases and 4 bases, with 11 bases remaining between them. CDR3 length equals 15 residues. This CDR3 reads CASSLPNSITGELFF. The CDR3 DNA sequence: TGTGCCAGCAGCTTACCCAATTCCATCACCGGGGAGCTGTTTTTT.

This chain uses TRBV7-2 with TRBJ2-5, with 10 bases aligning to TRBD2. J gave up 5 bases and V 5 bases, and 11 bases lay outside the gene matches. The CDR3 contains 16 residues. Germline CDR1 and CDR2: SGHTA and FQGNSA. The CDR3 is CASSITSGTGGETQYF. The CDR3 region has the DNA TGTGCCAGCAGCATTACTAGCGGGACGGGGGGGGAGACCCAGTACTTC.

The sample holds one count of this clone. This chain joins TRBV10-3 and TRBJ1-2; D is ambiguous. Germline values: CDR1 ENHRY, CDR2 SYGVKD. The CDR3 has 13 residues. The V end lost 0 bases, the J end lost 5 bases, and 7 bases lay between the germline ends. CDR3 in amino acids: CAISESSGYGYTF. CDR3 DNA: TGTGCCATCAGTGAGTCAAGCGGGTATGGCTACACCTTC.

The V and J genes are TRBV5-1 and TRBJ2-1; 9 nucleotides line up with TRBD1. Germline lookup yields CDR1 SGHRS and CDR2 YFSETQ. The V and J ends lost 0 bases and 2 bases, in that order; junction bases with no gene match: 6. The CDR3 loop spans 17 amino acids. The CDR3 DNA is TGCGCCAGCAGCTTGGGGGGGACAGGGACTACCTACAATGAGCAGTTCTTC. This gives the protein CASSLGGTGTTYNEQFF.

This clone appeared once. The chain links TRBV13 to TRBJ2-7; 8 positions agree with TRBD2. CDR1 is PRHDT and CDR2 is FYEKMQ in the germline V gene (reference sequence). V was pared by 5 bases and J by 2 bases, with 5 bases of the junction left unmatched. This CDR3 has 14 amino acids. CDR3 DNA: TGTGCCAGCAGCGCAGGACTAGCTACCTACGAGCAGTACTTC. Translated: CASSAGLATYEQYF.

The chain couples TRBV7-2 to TRBJ1-5; D is uncertain. CDR3 size: 14 residues. Trimming stripped 5 bases from V and 0 bases from J, with 8 bases between. The germline CDR1 and CDR2 sequences are SGHTA and FQGNSA. CDR3: CASSTGNSNQPQHF. CDR3 coding DNA: TGTGCCAGCAGCACCGGGAATAGCAATCAGCCCCAGCATTTT.

CDR3 DNA: TGTGCCAGCAGCTGGTCAGGACAGGACTCTGGAAACACCATATATTTT. Protein sequence: CASSWSGQDSGNTIYF. V is TRBV7-2 and J is TRBJ1-3; TRBD1 agrees at 7 bases. The CDR3 sequence is 16 residues long. In germline, CDR1 is SGHTA, CDR2 FQGNSA. V lost 4 bases to trimming and J lost 0 bases; unmatched junction nucleotides: 6.

The chain has TRBV5-1 and TRBJ2-5; TRBD1 matches at 12 bases. The CDR3 runs 16 residues. Trimming removed 3 bases from V and 6 bases from J; junction bases left unmatched: 9. Germline loops: CDR1 SGHRS, CDR2 YFSETQ. The CDR3 here is CASSSRDRGLHKTQYF. The CDR3 DNA reads TGCGCCAGCAGCTCCCGGGACAGGGGGCTCCATAAGACCCAGTACTTC. The variable domain in full, with the rest retrieved from reference TRBV5-1 and TRBJ2-5, is KAGVTQTPRYLIKTRGQQVTLSCSPISGHRSVSWYQQTPGQGLQFLFEYFSETQRNKGNFPGRFSGRQFSNSRSEMNVSTLELGDSALYLCASSSRDRGLHKTQYFGPGTRLLVL.

CDR3 loop: CASSKGAGGNQPQHF. As DNA, the CDR3 is TGTGCCAGTAGTAAGGGGGCAGGGGGCAATCAGCCCCAGCATTTT. V usage is TRBV19 and J usage is TRBJ1-5; 7 nucleotides line up with TRBD1. Unmatched junction bases numbered 5, after V lost 4 bases and J lost 2 bases. CDR1 and CDR2 (germline): LNHDA, SQIVND (reference sequence). The CDR3 totals 15 residues.

The rearrangement links TRBV18 to TRBJ1-2; 8 positions match TRBD1. Looked up from germline, CDR1 is KGHSH and CDR2 is LQKENI. V lost 3 bases, J lost 0 bases, and 6 bases stayed unmatched. The CDR3 consists of 16 residues. The CDR3 spells CASSPDRAFANYGYTF. DNA of the CDR3: TGTGCCAGCTCACCGGACAGGGCGTTCGCTAACTATGGCTACACCTTC. The entire variable domain, with the rest obtained from reference TRBV18 and TRBJ1-2, is as follows: NAGVMQNPRHLVRRRGQEARLRCSPMKGHSHVYWYRQLPEEGLKFMVYLQKENIIDESGMPKERFSAEFPKEGPSILRIQQVVRGDSAAYFCASSPDRAFANYGYTFGSGTRLTVV.

This clone turned up a few times. V and J are TRBV4-2 and TRBJ2-1; 10 bases agree with TRBD2. Per germline, CDR1 LGHNA and CDR2 YNFKEQ. This CDR3 has 18 amino acids. Germline trimming cut 2 bases from V and 3 bases from J; bases unmatched to any gene: 10. CDR3 nucleotide sequence: TGTGCCAGCAGCCAACGGGGGGACTGGACTAGCGGCTACAATGAGCAGTTCTTC. It is translated as CASSQRGDWTSGYNEQFF.